Presented here are 27 T cell receptor beta chains from one specimen sequenced in a study of PD-L1 blockade in urothelial cancer. Noted time point: pretreatment peripheral blood. The table came from immunoSEQ multiplex PCR; TCRdb's copy has only in-frame clones and leaves some out. The sample consists of tens of thousands of clones, less than 90% of them appearing once. The material sequenced was PBMCs, taken around atezolizumab (anti-PD-L1) treatment. The receptor source for this set is a woman in her 70s with urothelial cancer.

V usage is TRBV5-1 and J usage is TRBJ1-1; the D is unclear. The CDR3 covers 12 residues. Germline V gene sequence: CDR1 SGHRS, CDR2 YFSETQ. The V and J ends lost 0 bases and 5 bases respectively, with 5 bases between them. The CDR3 nucleotides read TGCGCCAGCAGCTTGGACACAACTGAAGCTTTCTTT. Translated: CASSLDTTEAFF.

The rearrangement links TRBV16 to TRBJ1-5; 7 nucleotides line up with TRBD1. The CDR3 runs to 14 residues. With 3 bases clipped from V and 4 bases from J, the junction kept 3 bases outside the gene matches. Germline V gene sequence: CDR1 KGHSY, CDR2 FQNENV. The CDR3 here is CASSHGTVNQPQHF. The CDR3 nucleotides read TGTGCCAGCAGCCACGGGACAGTTAATCAGCCCCAGCATTTT. The full variable domain, in which reference TRBV16 and TRBJ1-5 provide the parts outside the CDR3, is GEEVAQTPKHLVRGEGQKAKLYCAPIKGHSYVFWYQQVLKNEFKFLISFQNENVFDETGMPKERFSAKCLPNSPCSLEIQATKLEDSAVYFCASSHGTVNQPQHFGDGTRLSIL.

The rearrangement links TRBV18 to TRBJ2-1; a weak D match, TRBD2 (5 bases). This CDR3 contains 11 residues. The ends were cut back, 3 bases at V and 8 bases at J, with 5 bases in the middle. The V gene's germline CDR1 is KGHSH and CDR2 LQKENI. As DNA, the CDR3 is TGTGCCAGCTCACCTAGCGATGAGCAGTTCTTC. It translates to CASSPSDEQFF.

The chain employs TRBV6-6 and TRBJ2-1; TRBD1 is a possible D gene (6 bases). Deletions cut 4 bases from V and 2 bases from J, with 15 bases between. CDR3 length: 16 amino acids. Germline V lookup: CDR1 MNHNY, CDR2 SVGAGI (reference sequence). The CDR3: CASSSPNREAYNEQFF. CDR3 sequence (DNA): TGTGCCAGCAGTTCCCCGAACAGGGAAGCCTACAATGAGCAGTTCTTC.

The chain carries TRBV4-1 and TRBJ2-1, with 7 bases matching TRBD2. The junction had 19 bases not matched to a gene; V was cut back by 4 bases and J by 10 bases. The CDR3 totals 17 residues. The V gene's germline CDR1 is MGHRA and CDR2 YSYEKL. The CDR3, as DNA: TGCGCCAGCAGCCGAAGATTCCTGGGGGGGTGGGGACTCGAGCAGTTCTTC. Translated: CASSRRFLGGWGLEQFF.

This clone was detected ten times or more. This chain joins TRBV4-2 and TRBJ1-4; 10 bases match TRBD1. V lost 2 bases to trimming and J lost 6 bases; unmatched junction nucleotides: 6. CDR3 length equals 16 residues. Germline V lookup: CDR1 LGHNA, CDR2 YNFKEQ. The CDR3 spells CASSQTLGQGYEKLFF. The DNA for the CDR3 is TGTGCCAGCAGCCAAACTCTGGGACAGGGGTATGAAAAACTGTTTTTT.

This clone was detected only a few times. This rearrangement joins TRBV5-1 to TRBJ1-1; D might be TRBD1 (6 bases). With 7 bases removed from V and 2 bases from J, the gap between germline ends came to 12 bases. In germline, CDR1 is SGHRS, CDR2 YFSETQ. This CDR3 contains 13 residues. The CDR3 reads CASSTQGNTEAFF. In DNA form, the CDR3 reads TGCGCCAGCTCGACACAGGGCAACACTGAAGCTTTCTTT.

This rearrangement joins TRBV7-9 to TRBJ2-1; D possibly corresponds to TRBD2 (6 bases). Trimming left V 2 bases short and J 7 bases short, with 12 bases between. Looked up from germline, CDR1 is SEHNR and CDR2 is FQNEAQ (reference sequence). The CDR3 is made up of 14 amino acids. CDR3 region: CASSLLGRVNEQFF. The DNA for the CDR3 is TGTGCCAGCAGCTTACTCGGGAGAGTAAATGAGCAGTTCTTC.

This chain links TRBV5-1 with TRBJ2-3, with TRBD2 as a possible D gene (5 bases). The CDR3 extends over 16 amino acids. In germline, CDR1 is SGHRS, CDR2 YFSETQ. V lost 0 bases, J lost 6 bases, and 17 bases lay in between. CDR3 in amino acids: CASSLATGSGGDTQYF. The CDR3 DNA reads as TGCGCCAGCAGCTTGGCCACCGGTTCTGGCGGGGATACGCAGTATTTT. The complete variable domain, with remaining parts taken from reference TRBV5-1 and TRBJ2-3, reads KAGVTQTPRYLIKTRGQQVTLSCSPISGHRSVSWYQQTPGQGLQFLFEYFSETQRNKGNFPGRFSGRQFSNSRSEMNVSTLELGDSALYLCASSLATGSGGDTQYFGPGTRLTVL.

The chain joins TRBV4-1 to TRBJ2-1; the match to TRBD2 covers 7 bases. The J segment lost 7 bases and the V segment lost 0 bases, leaving 9 bases of the junction unmatched. The length of the CDR3 is 16 residues. Germline lookup yields CDR1 MGHRA and CDR2 YSYEKL. This CDR3 reads CASSQDRASGRNEQFF. The CDR3 DNA reads as TGCGCCAGCAGCCAAGATAGGGCTAGCGGTAGGAATGAGCAGTTCTTC.

The genes are TRBV5-1 and TRBJ2-3; D is perhaps TRBD2 (6 bases). V was shortened by 4 bases and J by 0 bases, with 12 bases between the two germline ends. The CDR3 is 15 amino acids. CDR1 is SGHRS and CDR2 is YFSETQ in the germline V gene. The CDR3 protein is CASSPDGTSTDTQYF. CDR3 nucleotide sequence: TGCGCCAGCAGCCCGGACGGGACTAGCACAGATACGCAGTATTTT.

This chain joins TRBV9 and TRBJ2-5; 9 bases match TRBD2. V dropped 3 bases and J dropped 9; count of bases not matched to a gene: 9. The length of the CDR3 is 14 residues. Germline lookup yields CDR1 SGDLS and CDR2 YYNGEE. This chain's CDR3 is CASSDLSGGGAQYF. CDR3 bases: TGTGCCAGCAGCGATCTTAGCGGGGGCGGGGCCCAGTACTTC.

As DNA, the CDR3 is TGTGCCAGCAGCTTACGGACACAGGGAGTAGGGGAGCAGTACTTC. Translation gives CASSLRTQGVGEQYF. The gene calls are TRBV7-2 and TRBJ2-7, with TRBD1 as a possible D gene (6 bases). The germline V gene has CDR1 SGHTA and CDR2 FQGNSA. This CDR3 spans 15 amino acids. Trimming removed 2 bases from V and 7 bases from J, with 18 bases in between.

The chain combines TRBV12-5 with TRBJ1-1, with 7 bases fitting TRBD1. Germline CDR1 is LGHNT and CDR2 is FRNRAP. The CDR3 covers 13 residues. The junction had 5 bases not matched to a gene; V was cut back by 6 bases and J by 4 bases. The CDR3 reads CASGRQGLTEAFF. The CDR3 DNA sequence: TGTGCTAGTGGCAGACAGGGACTCACTGAAGCTTTCTTT.

This clone was seen just once. The rearrangement uses TRBV4-3 and TRBJ2-1, with D perhaps TRBD1 (6 bases). Germline V gene lookup returns CDR1 LGHNA and CDR2 YSLEER. There are 16 residues in the CDR3. V was shortened by 1 base and J by 6 bases, with 16 bases between the two germline ends. CDR3 sequence (DNA): TGCGCCAGCAGCCAAGCGGACAGACCTAATGTCAATGAGCAGTTCTTC. Encoded protein: CASSQADRPNVNEQFF.

This chain uses TRBV5-1 with TRBJ1-4; D perhaps matches TRBD1 (6 bases). CDR1 SGHRS and CDR2 YFSETQ come from the germline V gene. Trimming shortened V by 0 bases and J by 7 bases, and 19 bases separated the two germline ends. The CDR3 is 17 amino acids. DNA of the CDR3: TGCGCCAGCAGCTTGGATGGACAGCTTAGCGTTGGTGAAAAACTGTTTTTT. This encodes CASSLDGQLSVGEKLFF.

This chain uses TRBV13 with TRBJ1-1, with 8 bases fitting TRBD1. This CDR3 comprises 17 residues. V was pared by 1 base and J by 2 bases, with 9 bases of the junction left unmatched. Germline CDR1 reads PRHDT; CDR2 reads FYEKMQ (reference sequence). CDR3 residues: CASSLDRAQGGNTEAFF. Written as DNA, the CDR3 is TGTGCCAGCAGCTTAGACAGAGCACAGGGGGGTAACACTGAAGCTTTCTTT.

This chain links TRBV6-5 with TRBJ1-1; D possibly corresponds to TRBD1 (5 bases). Germline CDR1 MNHEY, CDR2 SVGAGI. The CDR3 sequence is 13 residues long. Deletions cut 3 bases from V and 5 bases from J, with 10 bases between. The CDR3, as DNA: TGTGCCAGCAGTTATTCGGGGGTTACTGAAGCTTTCTTT. Translating it yields CASSYSGVTEAFF.

The V and J genes are TRBV2 and TRBJ1-2, with TRBD1 as a possible D gene (6 bases). The CDR3 extends over 15 amino acids. Trimming removed 8 bases from V and 4 bases from J, with 20 bases in between. The germline V gene encodes CDR1 SNHLY and CDR2 FYNNEI. CDR3: CASGGQTGAAYGYTF. CDR3 bases: TGTGCCAGCGGAGGCCAGACAGGAGCCGCCTATGGCTACACCTTC.

The gene calls are TRBV6-1 and TRBJ2-7; perhaps TRBD2 as D (6 bases). Germline V CDR1 and CDR2: MNHNS, SASEGT. The CDR3 spans 14 residues. V was shortened by 3 bases and J by 2 bases, with 11 bases between the two germline ends. This CDR3 is CASSDNSGPYEQYF. CDR3 coding DNA: TGTGCCAGCAGTGATAATAGCGGCCCCTACGAGCAGTACTTC.

This chain joins TRBV28 and TRBJ2-7; D is unclear. The CDR3 covers 14 residues. The V end was cut by 6 bases, the J end by 5 bases, with 17 bases between. Germline CDR1 reads MDHEN; CDR2 reads SYDVKM. In nucleotides, the CDR3 is TGTGCCAGCAGCCTGCTTGGTACCGACAACGAGCAGTACTTC. Residues: CASSLLGTDNEQYF.

The chain employs TRBV5-6 and TRBJ2-1; D ambiguous. V was cut by 1 base and J by 7 bases, with 12 bases left in between. The CDR3 is made up of 14 amino acids. CDR1 and CDR2 (germline): SGHDT, YYEEEE. The CDR3 spells CASSLSAGRNEQFF. The CDR3 nucleotides are TGTGCCAGCAGCTTGTCAGCTGGGCGTAATGAGCAGTTCTTC.

The rearrangement joins TRBV30 to TRBJ2-5, with 7 bases matching TRBD1. The V gene's germline CDR1 is GTSNPN and CDR2 SVGIG (reference sequence). The CDR3 length is 15 residues. Germline trimming cut 2 bases from V and 5 bases from J; bases unmatched to any gene: 11. The CDR3 DNA sequence: TGTGCCTGGAGTACATCGACAGGGTGGTTTGAGACCCAGTACTTC. Translation: CAWSTSTGWFETQYF. The entire variable domain, with the rest obtained from reference TRBV30 and TRBJ2-5, is as follows: SQTIHQWPATLVQPVGSPLSLECTVEGTSNPNLYWYRQAAGRGLQLLFYSVGIGQISSEVPQNLSASRPQDRQFILSSKKLLLSDSGFYLCAWSTSTGWFETQYFGPGTRLLVL.

The gene calls are TRBV18 and TRBJ1-2; D unclear. Trimming removed 1 base at V and 6 bases at J, with 15 bases between. Germline CDR1 is KGHSH and CDR2 is LQKENI. This CDR3 comprises 15 residues. The CDR3 bases are TGTGCCAGCTCACCACTGGAGGCGGAGTTTGATGGCTACACCTTC. Translated: CASSPLEAEFDGYTF.

The table lists this clone with a count of one. The chain joins TRBV5-4 to TRBJ2-7, with TRBD2 as a possible D gene (5 bases). The V gene's germline CDR1 is SGHNT and CDR2 YYREEE (reference sequence). There are 14 residues in the CDR3. V gave up 0 bases and J gave up 4 bases, with 11 bases separating them. The CDR3 sequence is CASSLARGAYEQYF. CDR3 DNA sequence: TGTGCCAGCAGCTTGGCCCGGGGTGCGTACGAGCAGTACTTC.

This clone was recorded once. The V call is TRBV28, the J call TRBJ2-3, with 12 positions matching TRBD2. The CDR3 has 17 amino acids. Germline lookup yields CDR1 MDHEN and CDR2 SYDVKM. The trim removed 4 bases at V and 5 bases at J, leaving 10 bases unmatched. CDR3 in DNA: TGTGCCAGCAGTTCACCCCAGACTAGCGGGAGTCGAGATACGCAGTATTTT. This translates into CASSSPQTSGSRDTQYF.

This clone has more than one count but fewer than ten. The J gene is TRBJ1-5, the V gene TRBV19, with 11 bases that match TRBD1. Germline CDR1 is LNHDA and CDR2 is SQIVND (reference sequence). The CDR3 is 15 residues long. The trim removed 5 bases at V and 5 bases at J, leaving 5 bases unmatched. CDR3 bases: TGTGCCAGTAGTTTTGGGACAGGGGGTTATCAGCCCCAGCATTTT. This codes for CASSFGTGGYQPQHF.